These 7 T cell receptor beta chains came from one sample sequenced in a study of glioma-infiltrating T cells. TCR alpha and beta CDR3 regions were amplified from RNA using iRepertoire nested multiplex PCR. TCRdb reprocessed the multiplex PCR reads with MiXCR, giving one entry per CDR3 protein. The data contain 44,000 or so distinct CDR3 sequences, approximately 20% of them seen just once; the ten biggest clones take up 5% to 8%. Sequences were obtained from glioma tissue, nonneoplastic brain tissue, or PBMCs (not recorded which). These TCRs come from a human donor with low-grade glioma or glioblastoma, undergoing nonglioma brain surgery, or in good health (not recorded which).

This clonotype was picked up a small number of times. The chain combines TRBV12-3 or TRBV12-4 with TRBJ2-7, with 8 bases aligning to TRBD1. J was trimmed by 5 bases and V by 5 bases; bases with no gene match: 8. This CDR3 comprises 14 residues. For the CDR3, the DNA is TGTGCCAGCAGTCACCCGGACAGGGATAACGAGCAGTACTTC. It yields the protein CASSHPDRDNEQYF.

The rearrangement links TRBV5-6 to TRBJ1-1; D gene uncertain. Germline CDR1 reads SGHDT; CDR2 reads YYEEEE. This CDR3 is 12 amino acids long. V dropped 1 base and J dropped 3 bases, with 4 bases sitting between them. CDR3 sequence reads: CASSLQYTEAFF. In DNA form, the CDR3 reads TGTGCCAGCAGCTTGCAATACACTGAAGCTTTCTTT.

This clonotype was picked up many times. The J gene is TRBJ1-1, the V gene TRBV28; weak D call: TRBD1 (6 bases). CDR3 length: 14 residues. Germline lookup yields CDR1 MDHEN and CDR2 SYDVKM. Deletions cut 7 bases from V and 0 bases from J, with 12 bases between. The CDR3 DNA is TGTGCCAGCATGAACAGGGCCTTGAACACTGAAGCTTTCTTT. It encodes CASMNRALNTEAFF.

This clonotype was recorded at least ten times. J is TRBJ1-2 and V is TRBV19; no reliable D call. Germline CDR1 reads LNHDA; CDR2 reads SQIVND (reference sequence). V was pared by 7 bases and J by 8 bases, with 14 bases between. There are 12 residues in the CDR3. Written as DNA, the CDR3 is TGTGCCAGTATCGGAACGTTAGGCGGCTACACCTTC. Its translation is CASIGTLGGYTF.

This clonotype was observed many times. The gene calls are TRBV4-1 and TRBJ2-5; either TRBD1 or TRBD2 may supply D (6 bases each). The V gene lost 1 base and the J gene lost 5 bases, with 20 bases spanning the gap. The CDR3 runs to 17 residues. Germline V lookup: CDR1 MGHRA, CDR2 YSYEKL. CDR3 bases: TGCGCCAGCAGCCAAGTCTTGGGGGGCGTGAGCTCTGAGACCCAGTACTTC. This translates into CASSQVLGGVSSETQYF.

The sample holds many counts of this clonotype. The chain combines TRBV28 with TRBJ1-3; D call uncertain. This CDR3 comprises 15 residues. The V end lost 7 bases, the J end lost 6 bases, and 19 bases lay between the germline ends. CDR1 MDHEN and CDR2 SYDVKM come from the germline V gene. The CDR3 nucleotides are TGTGCCAGCAAGCCAGACCTTGGTAATCAAAACACCATATATTTT. The encoded protein is CASKPDLGNQNTIYF.

This clonotype was seen ten or more times. This chain uses TRBV2 with TRBJ1-6; unclear D gene. CDR3 size: 14 residues. V was trimmed by 5 bases and J by 8 bases, leaving 13 bases between them. CDR1 is SNHLY and CDR2 is FYNNEI in the germline V gene. CDR3 region: CASSLGGADSPLHF. The CDR3 DNA reads TGTGCCAGCAGTTTGGGTGGAGCGGATTCACCCCTCCACTTT.